This TCR beta chain was sequenced during a study of T-cell memory formation after mild COVID-19. TCRdb ran MiXCR on the 5' RACE reads and lists one entry per CDR3 protein. The profile shows 250,000 to 350,000 distinct CDR3 sequences, 15% to 20% of them singletons. Germline V gene sequence: CDR1 SGHDT, CDR2 YYEEEE. The CDR3 length is 15 residues. V was pared by 1 base and J by 0 bases, with 3 bases of the junction left unmatched. The sequence derives from a man aged 18-30 years who had mild COVID-19 (a few samples of this study predate the infection). Cell type and time point are not known. V gene TRBV5-6 combines with J gene TRBJ1-2; 7 nucleotides agree with TRBD1. Sequencing used PBMCs or a T cell subset sorted from them (not recorded which). DNA for the CDR3: TGTGCCAGCAGCTTGTTAGGGACAGCTAACTATGGCTACACCTTC. This sequence encodes CASSLLGTANYGYTF.